Only one count was recorded for the clone carrying this TCR beta chain. The target antigen is unknown. Other DNA sequences in this sample translate to the same CDR3. The sample comes from a study of shared clonotypes between healthy human individuals. Study-level results: Naive subsets generally had larger estimated richness than memory subsets.

V was cut by 2 bases and J by 5 bases, with 12 bases left in between. The germline CDR1 and CDR2 sequences are MGHRA and YSYEKL. The CDR3 runs 14 residues. Memory CD4+ cells were the fraction left after CD45RA+ naive selection. Once extracted for a subset, genomic DNA was divided evenly among several immunoSEQ plates. Using immunoSEQ multiplex PCR, the repertoire was profiled, and TCRdb retains in-frame clones only, with some absent. This sample has roughly 2.6 million clones; over 85% occur once, and the top ten carry about 0.13%. The chain uses TRBV4-1 and TRBJ2-5; D is possibly TRBD2 (6 bases). Sequenced: naive CD4+ T cells sorted from blood. Subset denoted: CD45RA+ positively selected. The TCR sequence derives from a man between 18 and 35 years old in good health. The CDR3 reads CASSQPGLGETQYF. The DNA of the CDR3 is TGCGCCAGCAGCCAACCGGGACTTGGGGAGACCCAGTACTTC.